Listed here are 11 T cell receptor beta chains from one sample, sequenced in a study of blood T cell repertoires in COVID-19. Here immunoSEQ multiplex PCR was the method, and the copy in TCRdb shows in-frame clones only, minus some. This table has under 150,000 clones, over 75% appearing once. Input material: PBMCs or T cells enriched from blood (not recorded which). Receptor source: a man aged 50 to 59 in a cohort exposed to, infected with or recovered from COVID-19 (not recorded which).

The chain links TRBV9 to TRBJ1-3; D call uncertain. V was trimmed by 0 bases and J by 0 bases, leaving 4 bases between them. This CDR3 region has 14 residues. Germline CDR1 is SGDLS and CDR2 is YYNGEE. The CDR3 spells CASSVATSGNTIYF. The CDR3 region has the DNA TGTGCCAGCAGCGTAGCTACCTCTGGAAACACCATATATTTT.

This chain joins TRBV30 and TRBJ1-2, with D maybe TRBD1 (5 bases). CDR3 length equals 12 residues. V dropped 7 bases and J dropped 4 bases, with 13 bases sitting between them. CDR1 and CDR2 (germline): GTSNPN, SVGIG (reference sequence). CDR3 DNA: TGTGCCTCCAGGGATCTAAGCTATGGCTACACCTTC. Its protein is CASRDLSYGYTF.

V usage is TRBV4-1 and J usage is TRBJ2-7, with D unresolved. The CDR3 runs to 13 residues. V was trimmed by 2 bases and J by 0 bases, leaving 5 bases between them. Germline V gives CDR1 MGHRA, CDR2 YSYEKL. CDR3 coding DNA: TGCGCCAGCAGCCAATCTTACTCCTACGAGCAGTACTTC. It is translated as CASSQSYSYEQYF.

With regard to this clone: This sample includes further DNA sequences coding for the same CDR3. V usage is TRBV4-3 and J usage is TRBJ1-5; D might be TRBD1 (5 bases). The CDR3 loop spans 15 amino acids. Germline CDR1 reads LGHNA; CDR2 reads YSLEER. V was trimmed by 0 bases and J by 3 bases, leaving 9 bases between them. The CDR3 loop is CASSQEAGNNQPQHF. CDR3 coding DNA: TGCGCCAGCAGCCAAGAAGCAGGGAACAATCAGCCCCAGCATTTT.

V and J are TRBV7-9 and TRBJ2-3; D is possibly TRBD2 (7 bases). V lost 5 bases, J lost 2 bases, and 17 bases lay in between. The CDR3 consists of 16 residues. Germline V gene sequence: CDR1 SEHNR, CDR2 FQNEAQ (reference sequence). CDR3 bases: TGTGCCAGCAGCCGGGGGGCCGGGGGCCCCACAGATACGCAGTATTTT. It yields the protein CASSRGAGGPTDTQYF. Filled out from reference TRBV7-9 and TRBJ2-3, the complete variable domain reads DTGVSQNPRHKITKRGQNVTFRCDPISEHNRLYWYRQTLGQGPEFLTYFQNEAQLEKSRLLSDRFSAERPKGSFSTLEIQRTEQGDSAMYLCASSRGAGGPTDTQYFGPGTRLTVL.

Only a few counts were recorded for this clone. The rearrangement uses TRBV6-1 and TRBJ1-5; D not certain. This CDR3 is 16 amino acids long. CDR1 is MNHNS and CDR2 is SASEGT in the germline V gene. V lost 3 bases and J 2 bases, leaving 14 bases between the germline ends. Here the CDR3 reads CASSEGAGIGNQPQHF. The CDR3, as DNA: TGTGCCAGCAGTGAGGGAGCGGGGATAGGCAATCAGCCCCAGCATTTT.

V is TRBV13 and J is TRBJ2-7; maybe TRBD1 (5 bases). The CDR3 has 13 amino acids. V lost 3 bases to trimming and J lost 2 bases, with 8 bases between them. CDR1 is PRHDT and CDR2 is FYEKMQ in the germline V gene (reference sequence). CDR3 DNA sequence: TGTGCCAGCAGCTTGGACAACCCCTACGAGCAGTACTTC. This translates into CASSLDNPYEQYF.

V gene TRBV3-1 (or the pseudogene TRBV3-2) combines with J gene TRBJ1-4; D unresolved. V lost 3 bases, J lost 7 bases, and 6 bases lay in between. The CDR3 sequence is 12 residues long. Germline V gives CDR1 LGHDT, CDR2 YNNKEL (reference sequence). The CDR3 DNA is TGTGCCAGCAGCCAGGGCCCTGAAAAACTGTTTTTT. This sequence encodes CASSQGPEKLFF.

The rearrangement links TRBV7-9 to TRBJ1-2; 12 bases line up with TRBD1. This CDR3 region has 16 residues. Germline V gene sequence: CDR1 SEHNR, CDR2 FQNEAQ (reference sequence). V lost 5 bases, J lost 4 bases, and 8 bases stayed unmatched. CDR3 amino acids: CASSPRDRGHPYGYTF. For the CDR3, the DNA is TGTGCCAGCAGCCCCAGGGACAGGGGGCACCCCTATGGCTACACCTTC.

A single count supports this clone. In DNA form, the CDR3 reads TGCAGCACAGGGGAAACAGATACGCAGTATTTT. This gives the protein CSTGETDTQYF. This chain connects TRBV29-1 to TRBJ2-3, with 7 bases matching TRBD1. Trimming at V came to 8 bases and at J to 3 bases, leaving 2 bases not matched to a gene. The CDR3 loop spans 11 amino acids. Germline assignment: CDR1 SQVTM and CDR2 ANQGSEA.

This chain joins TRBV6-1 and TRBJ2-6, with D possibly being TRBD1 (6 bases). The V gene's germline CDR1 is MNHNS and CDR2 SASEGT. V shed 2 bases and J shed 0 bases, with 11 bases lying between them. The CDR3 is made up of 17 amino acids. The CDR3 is CASSEQGRLSGANVLTF. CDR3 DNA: TGTGCCAGCAGTGAACAGGGGAGACTCTCTGGGGCCAACGTCCTGACTTTC.